This T cell receptor (beta chain) was recovered during a study of CD8+CD57+ T cells in acquired aplastic anemia. The CDR3 sequence is 17 residues long. Germline CDR1 KGHDR, CDR2 SFDVKD. Trimming took 5 bases from V and 2 from J, leaving 19 bases between them. Researchers used genomic DNA as the template to profile TCR beta VDJ and CDR3. TCRdb reprocessed the reads with MiXCR, giving one entry per CDR3 protein. The sample yields around 180,000 distinct CDR3 sequences, about three fifths seen once. The specimen sequenced was sorted CD4+, CD8+, or CD8+CD57+ T cells (not recorded which) from PBMCs. The clonotype originates from a human donor in good health. The chain employs TRBV24-1 and TRBJ2-3, with D possibly being TRBD1 or TRBD2 (5 bases each). CDR3 sequence: CATSGPGAYDPTDTQYF. The CDR3, as DNA: TGTGCCACCAGTGGCCCCGGGGCCTACGACCCCACAGATACGCAGTATTTT.